The clone carrying this T cell receptor (beta chain) was seen a handful of times. Germline V gives CDR1 SEHNR, CDR2 FQNEAQ (reference sequence). V shed 1 base and J 0 bases; nucleotides not matched to a gene: 8. The CDR3 consists of 18 residues. The data are from a study of cytomegalovirus exposure and HLA in healthy donors. Using immunoSEQ multiplex PCR, the repertoire was profiled, and TCRdb retains in-frame clones only, with some absent. The table records 200,000 to 250,000 clones, over 75% of them present only once. The sample was PBMCs. The J gene is TRBJ2-3, the V gene TRBV7-9, with 9 positions matching TRBD2. This clonotype originated in a woman younger than 35 in good health and CMV-seropositive. For the CDR3, the DNA is TGTGCCAGCAGCTTAGTTTGGCTAGCGGGGTCTAGCACAGATACGCAGTATTTT. It codes for CASSLVWLAGSSTDTQYF.